Listed below are T cell receptor beta chains from one sample, sequenced in a study of human T cells and chemical hapten exposure. A single record per CDR3 protein comes from TCRdb applying MiXCR to the RACE reads. The table lists nearly 110,000 distinct CDR3 sequences, around 10% of them singletons. This specimen consisted of whole blood, obtained in connection with sensitization to the hapten diphenylcyclopropenone (DPC). The receptor set was obtained from a woman in her fifties or sixties with alopecia areata. Some clones in this sample may be carry-over from other donors' samples. The CDR3 runs from the conserved cysteine through the conserved F or W. Each record gives: clone size, J gene, D gene, V gene, CDR3 DNA, CDR3 protein. A D gene is named only where the DNA matches it firmly. Size is stated for part of the rows, as once, few or many counts, or as a class when the clone is expanded.

abundance: many; j_gene: TRBJ2-7; d_gene: TRBD2; v_gene: TRBV20-1; CDR3nt: TGCAGTGCGCCACTAGCGGGGGGTTCCTACGAGCAGTACTTC; CDR3aa: CSAPLAGGSYEQYF
abundance: few; j_gene: TRBJ2-2; d_gene: -; v_gene: TRBV27; CDR3nt: TGTGCCAGCAGTAACACGAACACCGGGGAGCTGTTTTTT; CDR3aa: CASSNTNTGELFF
abundance: many; j_gene: TRBJ2-5; d_gene: -; v_gene: TRBV19; CDR3nt: TGTGCCAGTAGTTGGAGATACGAAGAGACCCAGTACTTC; CDR3aa: CASSWRYEETQYF
abundance: -; j_gene: TRBJ2-5; d_gene: -; v_gene: TRBV27; CDR3nt: TGTGCCAGCAGTTCCTGGACAGAGGATGCCCAAGAGACCCAGTACTTC; CDR3aa: CASSSWTEDAQETQYF
abundance: few; j_gene: TRBJ1-2; d_gene: -; v_gene: TRBV14; CDR3nt: TGTGCCAGCAGCTACGACAGAACATATGGCTACACCTTC; CDR3aa: CASSYDRTYGYTF
abundance: few; j_gene: TRBJ2-5; d_gene: -; v_gene: TRBV7-7; CDR3nt: TGTGCCAGCAGCCAGGGACGGAGCCAAGAGACCCAGTACTTC; CDR3aa: CASSQGRSQETQYF
abundance: -; j_gene: TRBJ2-5; d_gene: TRBD1; v_gene: TRBV12-3/TRBV12-4; CDR3nt: TGTGCCAGCAGCCGGGACAGCCACCAAGAGACCCAGTACTTC; CDR3aa: CASSRDSHQETQYF
abundance: few; j_gene: TRBJ2-3; d_gene: -; v_gene: TRBV7-2; CDR3nt: TGTGCCAGCAGCTCACGGACTACCAGGACAGATACGCAGTATTTT; CDR3aa: CASSSRTTRTDTQYF
abundance: -; j_gene: TRBJ2-7; d_gene: -; v_gene: TRBV4-2; CDR3nt: TGTGCCAGCAGAAAGGAGGATGGAGGGTTAAGAATATACGAGCAGTACTTC; CDR3aa: CASRKEDGGLRIYEQYF
abundance: few; j_gene: TRBJ1-4; d_gene: -; v_gene: TRBV3-1; CDR3nt: TGTGCCAGCAGCCAGGACACCTCTAATGAAAAACTGTTTTTT; CDR3aa: CASSQDTSNEKLFF
abundance: -; j_gene: TRBJ2-6; d_gene: -; v_gene: TRBV7-9; CDR3nt: TGTGCCAGCAACGTTGGGGCCAACGTCCTGACTTTC; CDR3aa: CASNVGANVLTF
abundance: many; j_gene: TRBJ2-7; d_gene: -; v_gene: TRBV20-1; CDR3nt: TGCAGTGCTTCCCTGCCCCAGGGGACCTACGAGCAGTACTTC; CDR3aa: CSASLPQGTYEQYF
abundance: few; j_gene: TRBJ2-7; d_gene: -; v_gene: TRBV5-1; CDR3nt: TGCGCCAGCCGTGGGGGGCACTACGAGCAGTACTTC; CDR3aa: CASRGGHYEQYF
abundance: -; j_gene: TRBJ2-7; d_gene: TRBD2; v_gene: TRBV3-1; CDR3nt: TGTGCCAGCAGCCTATCAGCTAGCGGGGTGTACGAGCAGTACTTC; CDR3aa: CASSLSASGVYEQYF
abundance: -; j_gene: TRBJ1-4; d_gene: -; v_gene: TRBV7-2; CDR3nt: TGTGCCAGCAGCTTAAATGGGGCATTGAAAAAACTGTTTTTT; CDR3aa: CASSLNGALKKLFF
abundance: few; j_gene: TRBJ2-1; d_gene: -; v_gene: TRBV19; CDR3nt: TGTGCCAGCCGCCGTGGACTGTACAATGAGCAGTTCTTC; CDR3aa: CASRRGLYNEQFF
abundance: -; j_gene: TRBJ1-6; d_gene: TRBD1; v_gene: TRBV29-1; CDR3nt: TGCAGCGTCAGAGACAGGGGGGATTCACCCCTCCACTTT; CDR3aa: CSVRDRGDSPLHF
abundance: -; j_gene: TRBJ2-1; d_gene: -; v_gene: TRBV2; CDR3nt: TGTGCCAGCATTCCGGGACGGGACCCTGACAGGCCGTTCTTC; CDR3aa: CASIPGRDPDRPFF
abundance: many; j_gene: TRBJ2-2; d_gene: -; v_gene: TRBV11-2; CDR3nt: TGTGCCAGTTCGTACTCTTTCGGGATAAACACCGGGGAGCTGTTTTTT; CDR3aa: CASSYSFGINTGELFF
abundance: -; j_gene: TRBJ1-1; d_gene: -; v_gene: TRBV29-1; CDR3nt: TGCAGCGGCCAAGACAGCGGCCTAATGAACACTGAAGCTTTCTTT; CDR3aa: CSGQDSGLMNTEAFF
abundance: -; j_gene: TRBJ2-7; d_gene: -; v_gene: TRBV5-1; CDR3nt: TGCGCCAGCAGCACAAGCAGCTCCTACGAGCAGTACTTC; CDR3aa: CASSTSSSYEQYF
abundance: many; j_gene: TRBJ2-7; d_gene: -; v_gene: TRBV20-1; CDR3nt: TGCAGTGCAGAGAGATACGAGCAGTACTTC; CDR3aa: CSAERYEQYF
abundance: many; j_gene: TRBJ2-2; d_gene: TRBD1; v_gene: TRBV12-3/TRBV12-4; CDR3nt: TGTGCCAGCAGCCCCGGACAGGGGGGCCACGCCGGGGAGCTGTTTTTT; CDR3aa: CASSPGQGGHAGELFF
abundance: few; j_gene: TRBJ2-7; d_gene: TRBD1; v_gene: TRBV27; CDR3nt: TGTGCCAGCAGTTCTACAGGGGGCTACGAGCAGTACTTC; CDR3aa: CASSSTGGYEQYF
abundance: -; j_gene: TRBJ2-1; d_gene: -; v_gene: TRBV5-1; CDR3nt: TGCGCCAGCAGCTACGGGACTCTCTACAATGAGCAGTTCTTC; CDR3aa: CASSYGTLYNEQFF
abundance: -; j_gene: TRBJ1-2; d_gene: -; v_gene: TRBV6-5; CDR3nt: TGTGCCAGCAGTTACCGTGTCGCCCCCGGGACCAAGACACATGGCGGCTACACCTTC; CDR3aa: CASSYRVAPGTKTHGGYTF
abundance: few; j_gene: TRBJ2-7; d_gene: TRBD2; v_gene: TRBV5-1; CDR3nt: TGCGCCAGCAGCTTGTCACTAGCGGGAGCCGGTGAGCAGTACTTC; CDR3aa: CASSLSLAGAGEQYF
abundance: many; j_gene: TRBJ1-5; d_gene: -; v_gene: TRBV7-9; CDR3nt: TGTGCCAGCACCCGTACAGGGACGGAGGGAGGTAGAGGACAGCCCCAGCATTTT; CDR3aa: CASTRTGTEGGRGQPQHF
abundance: -; j_gene: TRBJ1-5; d_gene: -; v_gene: TRBV29-1; CDR3nt: TGCAGCGTTGCTGTGGGGTTGGATCAGCCCCAGCATTTT; CDR3aa: CSVAVGLDQPQHF
abundance: few; j_gene: TRBJ2-5; d_gene: -; v_gene: TRBV18; CDR3nt: TGTGCCAGCTCACCACGAGGGGCCAAAGAGACCCAGTACTTC; CDR3aa: CASSPRGAKETQYF
abundance: -; j_gene: TRBJ2-3; d_gene: TRBD2; v_gene: TRBV4-1; CDR3nt: TGCGCCAGCAGCCAAGCCGGGACTAACTCAGATACGCAGTATTTT; CDR3aa: CASSQAGTNSDTQYF
abundance: few; j_gene: TRBJ2-1; d_gene: -; v_gene: TRBV5-6; CDR3nt: TGTGCCAGCAGCTTGGAATTCGTAAGGAATGAGCAGTTCTTC; CDR3aa: CASSLEFVRNEQFF
abundance: few; j_gene: TRBJ2-1; d_gene: -; v_gene: TRBV11-2; CDR3nt: TGTGCCAGCAGCTCTCTTCCGGGACCCAAGGGTGGGCAGTTCTTC; CDR3aa: CASSSLPGPKGGQFF
abundance: few; j_gene: TRBJ2-7; d_gene: -; v_gene: TRBV27; CDR3nt: TGTGCCAGCAGCCTATCCGGGACCTATCTCTACGAGCAGTACTTC; CDR3aa: CASSLSGTYLYEQYF
abundance: -; j_gene: TRBJ2-5; d_gene: TRBD2; v_gene: TRBV11-2; CDR3nt: TGTGCCAGCAGCTTAGCTAGCGGAAAAGAGACCCAGTACTTC; CDR3aa: CASSLASGKETQYF
abundance: -; j_gene: TRBJ2-3; d_gene: -; v_gene: TRBV7-8; CDR3nt: TGTGCCAGCAGCACTACGAGAGAAGCCCAAACCCTTTTT; CDR3aa: CASSTTREAQTLF
abundance: few; j_gene: TRBJ2-7; d_gene: TRBD2; v_gene: TRBV28; CDR3nt: TGTGCCACCATAGCGGGAGCTTCGTACGAGCAGTACTTC; CDR3aa: CATIAGASYEQYF
abundance: -; j_gene: TRBJ1-2; d_gene: -; v_gene: TRBV7-8; CDR3nt: TGTGCCAGCAGCTTAGCGCCCGCAGCAGCTAACTATGGCTACACCTTC; CDR3aa: CASSLAPAAANYGYTF
abundance: few; j_gene: TRBJ2-1; d_gene: TRBD1; v_gene: TRBV6-2/TRBV6-3; CDR3nt: TGTGCCAGCAGCACCGGGACAGGGAATGAGCAGTTCTTC; CDR3aa: CASSTGTGNEQFF
abundance: few; j_gene: TRBJ1-1; d_gene: -; v_gene: TRBV5-6; CDR3nt: TGTGCCAGCAGCTTCAGGGAGGTAGAAGCTTTCTTT; CDR3aa: CASSFREVEAFF